This TCR beta chain was recorded in a study of T cell changes during pregnancy in multiple sclerosis. The assay was immunoSEQ multiplex PCR, and TCRdb's table has in-frame clones only and misses some. Altogether about 110,000 clones are present, roughly 90% being singletons, with the ten largest covering about 3%. The CDR3 extends over 14 amino acids. After removal of 4 bases from V and 4 bases from J, the junction contained 5 bases not matched to a gene. In germline, CDR1 is MGHDK, CDR2 SYGVNS. This clone was found once. The chain is built from TRBV25-1 and TRBJ1-1; 8 nucleotides line up with TRBD1. This material consisted of peripheral blood, taken after pregnancy. The clonotype originates from a female donor with multiple sclerosis, enrolled in a pregnancy study. CDR3 DNA: TGTGCCAGCAGTGGTCCGACAGGGGCCACTGAAGCTTTCTTT. It encodes CASSGPTGATEAFF.